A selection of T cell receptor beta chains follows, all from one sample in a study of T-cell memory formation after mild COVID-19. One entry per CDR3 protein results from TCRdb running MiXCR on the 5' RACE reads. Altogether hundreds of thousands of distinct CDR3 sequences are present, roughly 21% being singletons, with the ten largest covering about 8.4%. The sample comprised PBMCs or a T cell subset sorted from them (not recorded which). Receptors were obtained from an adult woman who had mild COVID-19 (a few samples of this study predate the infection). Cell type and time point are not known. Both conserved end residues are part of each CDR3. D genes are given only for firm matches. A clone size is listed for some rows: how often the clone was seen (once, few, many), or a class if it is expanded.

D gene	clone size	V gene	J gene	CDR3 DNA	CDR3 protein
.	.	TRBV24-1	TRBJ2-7	TGTGCCACCGCCGACTCTTTCCTCTCCGAGCAGTACTTC	CATADSFLSEQYF
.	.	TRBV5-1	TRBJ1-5	TGCGCCAGCAGTTCGGGGATTGATCAGCCCCAGCATTTT	CASSSGIDQPQHF
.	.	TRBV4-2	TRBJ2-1	TGTGCCAGCAGCCAAGCTCAAGAGCAGTTCTTC	CASSQAQEQFF
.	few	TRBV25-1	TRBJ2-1	TGTGCCAGCAGTGAACACGAGGAATACAATGAGCAGTTCTTC	CASSEHEEYNEQFF
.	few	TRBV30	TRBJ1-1	TGTGCCTGGAGTGATAGGGGATTAACTGAAGCTTTCTTT	CAWSDRGLTEAFF
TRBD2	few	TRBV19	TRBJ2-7	TGTGCCAGTAGTAGACCGGGACTAGGGGACGACGAGCAGTACTTC	CASSRPGLGDDEQYF
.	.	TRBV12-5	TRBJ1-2	TGTGCTACCCCCACGTGGGATGGCTACACCTTC	CATPTWDGYTF
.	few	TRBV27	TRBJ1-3	TGTGCCAGCAGCCCTAACGGGGGACGGACCTTCCCCCGGCCTGGAAACACCATATATTTT	CASSPNGGRTFPRPGNTIYF
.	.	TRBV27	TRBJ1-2	TGTGCCAGCAGTTTGTCCGGACTAGATGGCTACACCTTC	CASSLSGLDGYTF
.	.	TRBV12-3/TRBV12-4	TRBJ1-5	TGTGCCAGCAGTTTACAGTCCAGGGGAAATCAGCCCCAGCATTTT	CASSLQSRGNQPQHF
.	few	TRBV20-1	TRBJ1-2	TGCAGTGCAAGCAAGGCACAGGGCCATGGCTACACCTTC	CSASKAQGHGYTF
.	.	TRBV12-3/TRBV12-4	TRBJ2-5	TGTGCCAGCAGTTTATACGTGGAGACCCAGTACTTC	CASSLYVETQYF
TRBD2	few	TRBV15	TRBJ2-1	TGTGCCACCAGCAGAGATCTCGGACTAGCGGCGAGCTCCTACAATGAGCAGTTCTTC	CATSRDLGLAASSYNEQFF
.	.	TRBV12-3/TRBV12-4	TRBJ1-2	TGTGCCAGCAGTCAACAGACGAACTATGGCTACACCTTC	CASSQQTNYGYTF
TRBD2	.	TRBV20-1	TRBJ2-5	TGCAGTGCTAGAGTTTCTGGAGCGGGAGCCTATGAGACCCAGTACTTC	CSARVSGAGAYETQYF
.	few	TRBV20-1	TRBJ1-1	TGCAGTGCTTCCAGGGATATGAACACTGAAGCTTTCTTT	CSASRDMNTEAFF
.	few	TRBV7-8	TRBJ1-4	TGTGCCAGCAGCTTAGGTGCCAGCCTTAATGAAAAACTGTTTTTT	CASSLGASLNEKLFF
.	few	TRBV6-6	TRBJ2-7	TGTGCCAGCAGTTACCAAGAAGCAACAGGGTACGAGCAGTACTTC	CASSYQEATGYEQYF
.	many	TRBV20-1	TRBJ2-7	TGCAGTGCTATAGGAGGGACGGTTTACTACGAGCAGTACTTC	CSAIGGTVYYEQYF
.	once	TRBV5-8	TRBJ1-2	TGTGCCAGCAGCTTCGGACAGCCAGCCTGGGGCTATGGCTACACCTTC	CASSFGQPAWGYGYTF
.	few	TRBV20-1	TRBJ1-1	TGCAGTGGGGTCGGGAACACTGAAGCTTTCTTT	CSGVGNTEAFF
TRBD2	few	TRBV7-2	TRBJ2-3	TGTGCCAGCAGCTTAGCGTCTAGCGGGAGACATACGCAGTATTTT	CASSLASSGRHTQYF
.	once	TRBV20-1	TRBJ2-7	TGCAGTGCTAGAGATCCGGCCTTCTACGAGCAGTACTTC	CSARDPAFYEQYF
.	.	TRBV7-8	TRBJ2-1	TGTGCCAGCAGCCCGATTGCTCAGGACGGGATCTTC	CASSPIAQDGIF
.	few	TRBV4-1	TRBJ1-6	TGCGCCAGCAGCCAGGAACAAGGGAACTCTAATTCACCCCTCCACTTT	CASSQEQGNSNSPLHF
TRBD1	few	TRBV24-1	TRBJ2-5	TGTGCCACCAGTGATCCCTTGACAGGGGAAGAGACCCAGTACTTC	CATSDPLTGEETQYF
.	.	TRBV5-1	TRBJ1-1	TGCGCCAGCAGCTTGATGGGGGCCCTGGGAACTGAAGGTTTCTTT	CASSLMGALGTEGFF
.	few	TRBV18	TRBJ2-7	TGTGCCAGCTCACCACGGGGGAAGGGCCTTACTGTGGCGCAGTACTTC	CASSPRGKGLTVAQYF
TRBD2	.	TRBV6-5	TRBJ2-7	TGTGCCAGCAGTTACTCCGGGACTAGCGGGGGGTACGAGCAGTACTTC	CASSYSGTSGGYEQYF
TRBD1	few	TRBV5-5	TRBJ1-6	TGTGCCAGCAGCGGGGACAGGGTTTCACCCCTCCACTTT	CASSGDRVSPLHF
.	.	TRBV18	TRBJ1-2	TGTGCCAGCTCACCCGGCAGGGGTCCTAACTATGGCTACACCTTC	CASSPGRGPNYGYTF
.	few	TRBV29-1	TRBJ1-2	TGCAGCGTTGGTTGGTCAGGGTCCTCGGGGTACACCTTC	CSVGWSGSSGYTF
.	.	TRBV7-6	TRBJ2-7	TGTGCCAGCAGCCACCGGGATGACGGAGTCTCCCACTTC	CASSHRDDGVSHF
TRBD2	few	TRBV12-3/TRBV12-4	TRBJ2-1	TGTGCCAGCAGACTAGCGGGAGATAATGAGCAGTTCTTC	CASRLAGDNEQFF
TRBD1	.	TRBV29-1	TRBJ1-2	TGCAGCGTGACAGGGCGGTTCAACTATGGCTACACCTTC	CSVTGRFNYGYTF
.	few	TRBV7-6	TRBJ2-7	TGTGCCAGCAGCTTAGCCGCCCGAGGGGGGAACGAGCAGTACTTC	CASSLAARGGNEQYF
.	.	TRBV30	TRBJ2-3	TGTGCCTGGAGTGTATTAATGTTCACCACTAGCACAGATACGCAGTATTTT	CAWSVLMFTTSTDTQYF
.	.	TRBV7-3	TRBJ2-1	TGTGCCAGCAGCTTGATTAGCGGTCTGGGCAATGAGCAGTTCTTC	CASSLISGLGNEQFF
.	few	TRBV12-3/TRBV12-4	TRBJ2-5	TGTGCCAGCAGTGTCTCAGGGGACCAAGAGACCCAGTACTTC	CASSVSGDQETQYF